Following are 25 T cell receptor beta chains from one sample sequenced in a study of shared clonotypes between healthy human individuals. Clones were sequenced by immunoSEQ multiplex PCR, and TCRdb holds only the in-frame ones, with some missing. This table holds around 1.1 million clones, around three quarters found once. Sequencing input: memory CD4+ T cells from PBMCs. Subset specified: CD45RA-negative fraction. These receptors came from a man younger than 35 in good health. Some clones in this sample may be carry-over from other donors' samples.

The genes are TRBV6-5 and TRBJ2-1, with 12 positions matching TRBD2. The length of the CDR3 is 14 residues. Germline assignment: CDR1 MNHEY and CDR2 SVGAGI. J gave up 8 bases and V 5 bases, and 4 bases lay outside the gene matches. In DNA form, the CDR3 reads TGTGCCAGCAGTCGGACTAGCGGGACTTATGAGCAGTTCTTC. Translated, it gives CASSRTSGTYEQFF.

The chain carries TRBV18 and TRBJ2-6, with D perhaps assigned TRBD1 or TRBD2 (5 bases each). This CDR3 is built from 17 residues. Per the germline V gene, CDR1 is KGHSH and CDR2 is LQKENI. The ends were cut back, 3 bases at V and 1 base at J, with 13 bases in the middle. In DNA, the CDR3 is TGTGCCAGCTCACCTGCCAGGGCGGGTTCTGGGGCCAACGTCCTGACTTTC. This codes for CASSPARAGSGANVLTF. The complete variable domain, with remaining parts taken from reference TRBV18 and TRBJ2-6, reads NAGVMQNPRHLVRRRGQEARLRCSPMKGHSHVYWYRQLPEEGLKFMVYLQKENIIDESGMPKERFSAEFPKEGPSILRIQQVVRGDSAAYFCASSPARAGSGANVLTFGAGSRLTVL.

J is TRBJ2-2 and V is TRBV5-1, with D tentatively TRBD2 (5 bases). The CDR3 contains 14 residues. Germline CDR1 and CDR2: SGHRS and YFSETQ. The V gene lost 5 bases and the J gene lost 3 bases, with 11 bases spanning the gap. The CDR3 loop is CASSQRGDTGELFF. The CDR3 DNA reads as TGCGCCAGCAGTCAACGGGGAGACACCGGGGAGCTGTTTTTT. Based on the CDR3 plus reference TRBV5-1 and TRBJ2-2, the full variable domain is KAGVTQTPRYLIKTRGQQVTLSCSPISGHRSVSWYQQTPGQGLQFLFEYFSETQRNKGNFPGRFSGRQFSNSRSEMNVSTLELGDSALYLCASSQRGDTGELFFGEGSRLTVL.

The rearrangement links TRBV29-1 to TRBJ2-5; a possible D gene is TRBD1 (5 bases). CDR3 length: 13 amino acids. The V end lost 4 bases, the J end lost 5 bases, and 14 bases lay between the germline ends. The germline CDR1 and CDR2 sequences are SQVTM and ANQGSEA. CDR3 loop: CSVGGLGLETQYF. CDR3 DNA sequence: TGCAGCGTTGGGGGCTTGGGTTTGGAGACCCAGTACTTC. The full variable domain, its missing parts supplied by reference TRBV29-1 and TRBJ2-5, is SAVISQKPSRDICQRGTSLTIQCQVDSQVTMMFWYRQQPGQSLTLIATANQGSEATYESGFVIDKFPISRPNLTFSTLTVSNMSPEDSSIYLCSVGGLGLETQYFGPGTRLLVL.

This clone has just a few counts. The genes are TRBV19 and TRBJ2-3, with TRBD2 matching 12 bases. Per the germline V gene, CDR1 is LNHDA and CDR2 is SQIVND (reference sequence). The length of the CDR3 is 15 residues. V trimming: 7 bases; J trimming: 6 bases; junction bases outside the gene matches: 8. CDR3 sequence (DNA): TGTGCCAGTACCCCTAGCGGGAGGGGATCGGATACGCAGTATTTT. Its translation: CASTPSGRGSDTQYF.

The chain recombines TRBV7-6 with TRBJ1-3; D gene ambiguous. Germline lookup yields CDR1 SGHVS and CDR2 FNYEAQ. This CDR3 is built from 16 residues. The V end was cut by 3 bases, the J end by 0 bases, with 12 bases between. CDR3 protein: CASSFQRKSSGNTIYF. CDR3 nucleotides: TGTGCCAGCAGCTTCCAGCGTAAGAGCTCTGGAAACACCATATATTTT.

With respect to this clone: A much larger clone differs from this one at a single base, so this may be a read error. The chain uses TRBV6-6 and TRBJ2-7, with 9 bases aligning to TRBD2. CDR3 length: 13 residues. Germline CDR1 reads MNHNY; CDR2 reads SVGAGI (reference sequence). Unmatched junction bases numbered 3, after V lost 7 bases and J lost 2 bases. This CDR3 reads CASIPSGTYEQYF. The CDR3 nucleotides read TGTGCCAGCATCCCTAGCGGGACCTACGAGCAGTACTTC.

As for this clone: Given a much more abundant clone one base away, this may be a read error. The rearrangement uses TRBV7-9 and TRBJ2-5; no definite D call. The J call may not be correct, given that the DNA end is closer to TRBJ2-7. This CDR3 comprises 14 residues. Germline V gene data show CDR1 as SEHNR and CDR2 as FQNEAQ (reference sequence). CDR3: CASSSPGDTYEQYF. The DNA for the CDR3 is TGTGCCAGCAGCTCGCCAGGCGATACCTACGAGCAGTACTTC.

The J gene is TRBJ2-6, the V gene TRBV5-4; no definite D call. This CDR3 region has 15 residues. The germline V gene has CDR1 SGHNT and CDR2 YYREEE (reference sequence). With 2 bases removed from V and 2 bases from J, the gap between germline ends came to 8 bases. The CDR3 here is CASSLGRAGANVLTF. For the CDR3, the DNA is TGTGCCAGCAGCTTAGGAAGGGCTGGGGCCAACGTCCTGACTTTC.

This clone was picked up a small number of times. The chain has TRBV5-1 and TRBJ1-2, with TRBD1 matching over 9 bases. The CDR3 consists of 15 residues. The germline CDR1 and CDR2 sequences are SGHRS and YFSETQ. The ends lost 2 bases at V and 3 bases at J; junction bases unmatched: 5. This chain's CDR3 is CASSLQGAVDYGYTF. The CDR3, as DNA: TGCGCCAGCAGCTTACAGGGGGCGGTTGACTATGGCTACACCTTC.

The chain couples TRBV7-2 to TRBJ1-5; 10 bases are a match to TRBD1. V was pared by 4 bases and J by 7 bases, with 10 bases of the junction left unmatched. Germline values: CDR1 SGHTA, CDR2 FQGNSA. The CDR3 totals 16 residues. CDR3 in DNA: TGTGCCAGCAGCTCATACGGACAGGGGGGCGGGCAGCCCCAGCATTTT. Its translation: CASSSYGQGGGQPQHF.

Details on this clone: At the DNA level, this CDR3 is encoded by other sequences in the same sample as well. This rearrangement joins TRBV9 to TRBJ2-1; D is possibly TRBD1 (6 bases). Trimming removed 2 bases from V and 4 bases from J, with 10 bases in between. This CDR3 region has 14 residues. Germline-derived CDR1 and CDR2 are SGDLS and YYNGEE. In DNA form, the CDR3 reads TGTGCCAGCAGCGTCAGGGGATCGTACAATGAGCAGTTCTTC. Amino acids: CASSVRGSYNEQFF. Together with reference TRBV9 and TRBJ2-1, the CDR3 gives the full variable domain: DSGVTQTPKHLITATGQRVTLRCSPRSGDLSVYWYQQSLDQGLQFLIQYYNGEERAKGNILERFSAQQFPDLHSELNLSSLELGDSALYFCASSVRGSYNEQFFGPGTRLTVL.

The chain couples TRBV28 to TRBJ2-5, with TRBD1 matching 9 bases. With V trimmed by 3 bases and J by 9 bases, 5 bases remained unmatched. Germline CDR1 MDHEN, CDR2 SYDVKM. The CDR3 has 13 residues. The CDR3 DNA reads as TGTGCCAGCAGTTTTGCCGGGACAGGGCCCCAGTACTTC. Translated: CASSFAGTGPQYF.

The chain carries TRBV19 and TRBJ2-1; 10 bases fit TRBD2. The trim removed 7 bases at V and 8 bases at J, leaving 8 bases unmatched. The CDR3 sequence is 14 residues long. Per the germline V gene, CDR1 is LNHDA and CDR2 is SQIVND (reference sequence). The CDR3 coding sequence is TGTGCCAGTACGTTGACTAGCGGGTGGTATGAGCAGTTCTTC. It specifies CASTLTSGWYEQFF.

The gene calls are TRBV19 and TRBJ2-7; a possible D gene is TRBD1 (5 bases). CDR1 LNHDA and CDR2 SQIVND come from the germline V gene (reference sequence). V gave up 4 bases and J gave up 1 base, with 11 bases separating them. The CDR3 length is 14 residues. The CDR3, as DNA: TGTGCCAGTAGTAAAATGACAGTATCCTACGAGCAGTACTTC. Residues: CASSKMTVSYEQYF. Combining the CDR3 with reference TRBV19 and TRBJ2-7 gives the whole variable domain DGGITQSPKYLFRKEGQNVTLSCEQNLNHDAMYWYRQDPGQGLRLIYYSQIVNDFQKGDIAEGYSVSREKKESFPLTVTSAQKNPTAFYLCASSKMTVSYEQYFGPGTRLTVT.

CDR3 amino acids: CASSSQGTPNEKLFF. As DNA, the CDR3 is TGCGCCAGCAGCTCCCAGGGTACCCCCAATGAAAAACTGTTTTTT. J is TRBJ1-4 and V is TRBV5-1; a possible D gene is TRBD1 (5 bases). Trimming left V 3 bases short and J 5 bases short, with 14 bases between. Germline V gene sequence: CDR1 SGHRS, CDR2 YFSETQ. The CDR3 covers 15 residues.

This clone is a singleton in its sample. The rearrangement joins TRBV5-1 to TRBJ1-1; D remains unclear. The germline V gene encodes CDR1 SGHRS and CDR2 YFSETQ. The CDR3 totals 14 residues. The V and J ends lost 1 base and 5 bases respectively, with 12 bases between them. Written as DNA, the CDR3 is TGCGCCAGCAGCTTGCTCCCCCGCCAGACTGAAGCTTTCTTT. Protein: CASSLLPRQTEAFF.

The chain links TRBV19 to TRBJ2-5; D not certain. The CDR3 covers 13 residues. The V gene's germline CDR1 is LNHDA and CDR2 SQIVND (reference sequence). Trimming removed 5 bases from V and 0 bases from J, with 7 bases in between. DNA of the CDR3: TGTGCCAGTAGTTTCTGGGACCAAGAGACCCAGTACTTC. Its protein product is CASSFWDQETQYF.

CDR3: CASSFAGLAGGSSYNEQFF. CDR3 coding DNA: TGTGCCAGCAGCTTCGCCGGACTAGCGGGTGGGAGCTCCTACAATGAGCAGTTCTTC. The chain carries TRBV7-2 and TRBJ2-1; the match to TRBD2 covers 11 bases. Losses at the gene ends were 3 bases for V and 0 bases for J; bases not matched to a gene: 10. The CDR3 is 19 residues long. The germline gives CDR1 SGHTA, CDR2 FQGNSA.

Concerning this clone itself: With only one base between it and a far larger clone, this is likely a read error. This likely comes from a read error, as the CDR3 has no conserved phenylalanine or tryptophan at its end. This rearrangement joins TRBV4-1 to TRBJ2-7, with TRBD2 matching over 11 bases. CDR3 length: 15 amino acids. Germline-derived CDR1 and CDR2 are MGHRA and YSYEKL. V was clipped by 1 base and J by 3 bases; unmatched bases: 2. CDR3 protein: CASSQGLAGGYEQYL. For the CDR3, the DNA is TGCGCCAGCAGCCAAGGGCTAGCGGGAGGCTACGAGCAGTACCTC.

This clone was detected only a few times. This chain connects TRBV28 to TRBJ2-7; TRBD2 agrees at 10 bases. There are 14 residues in the CDR3. Germline-derived CDR1 and CDR2 are MDHEN and SYDVKM. The V segment lost 6 bases and the J segment 6 bases; nucleotides outside the gene matches: 8. In nucleotides, the CDR3 is TGTGCCAGCAGGCTAGCGGGAGTCAGGGGCGAGCAGTACTTC. Translated: CASRLAGVRGEQYF.

The chain joins TRBV19 to TRBJ2-3; unclear D gene. Germline CDR1 is LNHDA and CDR2 is SQIVND (reference sequence). The CDR3 runs to 15 residues. The V gene lost 5 bases and the J gene lost 0 bases, with 12 bases spanning the gap. The CDR3 sequence: CASSLPDASTDTQYF. In DNA form, the CDR3 reads TGTGCCAGTAGTCTCCCAGATGCTAGCACAGATACGCAGTATTTT.

The chain employs TRBV18 and TRBJ1-1, with 8 bases that match TRBD1. V lost 6 bases to trimming and J lost 3 bases; unmatched junction nucleotides: 12. Germline CDR1 is KGHSH and CDR2 is LQKENI. The CDR3 covers 16 residues. CDR3 sequence (DNA): TGTGCCAGCTCGGCGGAAGGACAGGGTCGGTACACTGAAGCTTTCTTT. Amino acids: CASSAEGQGRYTEAFF.

This clone was recorded once. CDR3 in amino acids: CASRSRSTGELFF. CDR3 bases: TGTGCCAGCAGATCAAGATCTACCGGGGAGCTGTTTTTT. This chain links TRBV6-5 with TRBJ2-2; D gene unclear. The CDR3 runs 13 residues. The germline V gene has CDR1 MNHEY and CDR2 SVGAGI. V was clipped by 6 bases and J by 5 bases, with 10 bases between them.

This chain uses TRBV18 with TRBJ1-5; D perhaps matches TRBD1 (5 bases). V lost 3 bases and J 8 bases, leaving 11 bases between the germline ends. The CDR3 spans 13 residues. Germline-derived CDR1 and CDR2 are KGHSH and LQKENI. The CDR3 nucleotides read TGTGCCAGCTCACCCCAGGGCGGAGAGCCCCAGCATTTT. Translating gives CASSPQGGEPQHF.